This T cell receptor (beta chain) was documented in a study of T cells in localized non-small cell lung cancer (dated by TCRdb to the early 2020s). Turning to the overall study: T cell repertoires of approximately 250 early-stage NSCLC patients were analyzed, with tumors being compared against uninvolved tumor-adjacent lungs. The cohort comprised 236 treatment-naïve NSCLC patients with resected, localized lung tumors. NSCLC patients had a mean age of approximately 66 years, and about 140 were male and 107 female.

Broad study findings and their caveats: Multi-region tumor sequencing was not performed, so intratumor heterogeneity could not be excluded. Higher blood T cell density associated with longer overall survival, while higher adjacent-lung clonality associated with shorter survival. Uninvolved tumor-adjacent lung showed the highest T cell clonality, higher than tumor, which suggests more focused antigenic responses in the uninvolved tumor-adjacent lung. Because the study design was exploratory, TCR variables were selected using unadjusted p-values without false-discovery rate correction. A median of 57 of the top 100 tumor clones turned up in the paired uninvolved adjacent lung, and 25 to 30 of those clones also ranked among the top 100 of that same adjacent lung.

The immunoSEQ Assay was used to sequence TCR beta CDR3 regions from DNA. Regarding the original processing steps: T cell density was computed as TCR beta template counts normalized to usable DNA estimated by amplifying housekeeping genes. The preseqR package was used to estimate richness by extrapolating to 400,000 templates for PBMC samples and to 120,000 templates for tissue samples. Clonality was calculated as one minus Pielou's evenness. Tissue-enriched TCRs were identified by differential abundance testing using productive amino-acid clonotypes, minimum total count 5 and alpha 0.1. The Jaccard Index and the Morisita Overlap Index were used to quantify repertoire overlap between compartments. GLIPH grouped TCR beta CDR3s together with public tetramer-defined viral CDR3s, and a viral motif had to include at least three viral sequences and show V-gene enrichment. TCRdb's version of the immuneACCESS table is confined to in-frame rearrangements and falls short of the full clone set. An unresolved V gene accounts for under half of the shortfall where checked; the remainder is of unknown origin. The DNA gave D and trimming, while V, J and clone size come from that table. Present in this sample are 40,000 to 55,000 clones, around 81% of which were seen just once. The ten largest account for roughly a sixth of the sample.

Clipping removes 0 bases from V and 5 bases from J, with 6 as the unmatched junction base count. There are 16 amino acids in the CDR3, from cysteine to phenylalanine inclusive. The kept DNA is CDR3 alone, 48 bases in frame from the first base. The germline V gene sets CDR1 to SGHRS and CDR2 to YFSETQ. At diagnosis, peripheral blood, uninvolved tumor-adjacent lung and tumor were collected and stored as a combination of fresh-frozen and FFPE material. For TCR repertoire profiling, blood samples were analyzed as peripheral blood mononuclear cells. Remarks on this clone: The antigen this receptor binds is unknown. It has no much larger one-base neighbor in the sample; base qualities were not kept.

This receptor was identified in a man aged 40 to 75 with stage III lung adenocarcinoma. The sample was peripheral blood mononuclear cells, taken before any cancer treatment. Recombination joined TRBV5-1 with TRBJ2-3, with TRBD2 matching 10 junction bases. The DNA reads as follows: TGCGCCAGCAGCTTGGAGGGCCTAGCGGGGGTAGATACGCAGTATTTT. This yields the protein CASSLEGLAGVDTQYF.